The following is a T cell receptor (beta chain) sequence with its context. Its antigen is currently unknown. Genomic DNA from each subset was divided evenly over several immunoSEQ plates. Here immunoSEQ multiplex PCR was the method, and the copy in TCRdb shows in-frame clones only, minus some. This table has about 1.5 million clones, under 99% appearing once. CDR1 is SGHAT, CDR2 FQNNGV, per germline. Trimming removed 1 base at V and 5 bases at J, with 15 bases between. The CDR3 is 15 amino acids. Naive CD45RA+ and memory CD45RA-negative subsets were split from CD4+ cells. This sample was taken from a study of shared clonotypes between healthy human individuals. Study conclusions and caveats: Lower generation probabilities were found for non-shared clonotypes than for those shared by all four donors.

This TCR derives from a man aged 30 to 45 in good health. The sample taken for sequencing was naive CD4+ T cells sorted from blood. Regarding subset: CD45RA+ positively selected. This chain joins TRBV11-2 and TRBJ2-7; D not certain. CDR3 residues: CASSLVSRSSHEQYF. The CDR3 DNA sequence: TGTGCCAGCAGCTTAGTGTCCAGGTCGAGCCACGAGCAGTACTTC. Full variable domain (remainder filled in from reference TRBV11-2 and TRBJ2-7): EAGVAQSPRYKIIEKRQSVAFWCNPISGHATLYWYQQILGQGPKLLIQFQNNGVVDDSQLPKDRFSAERLKGVDSTLKIQPAKLEDSAVYLCASSLVSRSSHEQYFGPGTRLTVT.